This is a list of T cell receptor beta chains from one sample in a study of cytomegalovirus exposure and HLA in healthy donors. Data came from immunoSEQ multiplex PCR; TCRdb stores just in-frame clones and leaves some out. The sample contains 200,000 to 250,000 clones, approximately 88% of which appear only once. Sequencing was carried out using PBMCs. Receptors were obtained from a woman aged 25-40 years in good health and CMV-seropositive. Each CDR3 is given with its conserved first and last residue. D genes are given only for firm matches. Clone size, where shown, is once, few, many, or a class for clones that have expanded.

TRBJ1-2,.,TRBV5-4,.,CASSRFPDQGDGYTF,TGTGCCAGCAGCCGGTTCCCGGATCAGGGAGACGGCTACACCTTC
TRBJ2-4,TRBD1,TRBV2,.,CASTAGTGVGKNIQYF,TGTGCCAGCACCGCCGGGACAGGGGTTGGCAAAAACATTCAGTACTTC
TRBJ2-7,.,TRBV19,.,CASSIAPVYEQYF,TGTGCCAGTAGTATAGCCCCTGTCTACGAGCAGTACTTC
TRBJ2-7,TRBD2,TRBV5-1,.,CASRPTSSSYEQYF,TGCGCCAGCAGGCCGACTAGCTCCTCCTACGAGCAGTACTTC
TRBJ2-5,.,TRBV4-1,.,CASSQGRRRERGETQYF,TGCGCCAGCAGCCAAGGGCGGAGGCGGGAGAGGGGGGAGACCCAGTACTTC
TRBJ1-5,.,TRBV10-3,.,CAISESMAGGNQPQHF,TGTGCCATCAGTGAGTCGATGGCGGGGGGCAATCAGCCCCAGCATTTT
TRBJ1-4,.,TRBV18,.,CASSPGNRATNEKLFF,TGTGCCAGCTCACCGGGAAATCGAGCAACTAATGAAAAACTGTTTTTT
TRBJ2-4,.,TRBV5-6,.,CASSELALGRVKNIQYF,TGTGCCAGCAGCGAACTGGCTTTGGGCAGGGTTAAAAACATTCAGTACTTC
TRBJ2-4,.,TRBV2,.,CASSEVGLAKNIQYF,TGTGCCAGCAGTGAGGTGGGACTGGCCAAAAACATTCAGTACTTC
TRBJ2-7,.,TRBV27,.,CASSPWMGGRASYEQYF,TGTGCCAGCAGTCCATGGATGGGCGGCAGGGCATCCTACGAGCAGTACTTC
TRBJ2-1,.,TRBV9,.,CASSGPGTGSYNEQFF,TGTGCCAGCAGCGGCCCCGGGACTGGATCCTACAATGAGCAGTTCTTC
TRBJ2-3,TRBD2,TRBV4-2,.,CASSQDRLAADTQYF,TGTGCCAGCAGCCAAGATCGTCTAGCGGCAGATACGCAGTATTTT
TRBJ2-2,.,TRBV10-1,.,CASSGKRADTGELFF,TGCGCCAGCAGTGGAAAGAGGGCAGACACCGGGGAGCTGTTTTTT
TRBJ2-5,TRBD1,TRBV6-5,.,CASRTGAGETQYF,TGCGCCAGCAGAACAGGGGCGGGAGAGACCCAGTACTTC
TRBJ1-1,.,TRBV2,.,CASTRAGLNTEAFF,TGTGCCAGCACTCGGGCAGGGCTGAACACTGAAGCTTTCTTT
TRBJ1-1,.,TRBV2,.,CASSGAWLNTEAFF,TGTGCCAGCAGTGGAGCCTGGCTGAACACTGAAGCTTTCTTT
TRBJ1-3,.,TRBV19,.,CASIPTALSSGNTIYF,TGTGCCAGTATCCCGACAGCTCTGAGCTCTGGAAACACCATATATTTT
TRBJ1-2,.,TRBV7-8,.,CASSLEGNYGYTF,TGTGCCAGCAGCTTAGAGGGGAACTATGGCTACACCTTC
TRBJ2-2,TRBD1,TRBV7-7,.,CASSRTGQTGELFF,TGTGCTAGCAGCCGGACAGGGCAGACCGGGGAGCTGTTTTTT
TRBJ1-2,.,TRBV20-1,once,CSARDSYGYTF,TGCAGTGCTAGAGACTCATATGGCTACACCTTC
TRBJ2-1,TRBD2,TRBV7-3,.,CASSLWGGSYNEQFF,TGTGCCAGCAGCTTATGGGGCGGGAGTTACAATGAGCAGTTCTTC
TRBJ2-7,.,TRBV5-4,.,CASSLEGQFTAEQYF,TGTGCCAGCAGCCTAGAGGGCCAATTCACCGCCGAGCAGTACTTC
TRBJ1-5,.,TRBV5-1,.,CASRKDGSNQPQHF,TGCGCCAGCAGAAAGGACGGTAGCAATCAGCCCCAGCATTTT
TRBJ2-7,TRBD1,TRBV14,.,CASSPRTIQGAYEQYF,TGTGCCAGCAGCCCCCGTACGATACAGGGGGCCTACGAGCAGTACTTC
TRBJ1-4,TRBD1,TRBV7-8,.,CASTETGGEKLFF,TGTGCCAGCACAGAGACAGGGGGGGAAAAACTGTTTTTT
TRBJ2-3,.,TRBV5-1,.,CASSLVGGVTDTQYF,TGCGCCAGCAGCTTGGTTGGGGGAGTAACAGATACGCAGTATTTT
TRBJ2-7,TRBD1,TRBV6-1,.,CASRDRDRSYEQYF,TGTGCCAGCAGAGACCGGGACAGATCCTACGAGCAGTACTTC
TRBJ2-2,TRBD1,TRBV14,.,CASSQARTGTGELFF,TGTGCCAGCAGCCAGGCACGGACAGGGACCGGGGAGCTGTTTTTT
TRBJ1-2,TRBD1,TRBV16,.,CASSKTGTGGGYTF,TGTGCCAGCAGCAAGACCGGGACAGGGGGTGGCTACACCTTC
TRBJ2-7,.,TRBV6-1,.,CASSLDRDTYEQYF,TGTGCCAGCAGTCTTGATCGGGATACCTACGAGCAGTACTTC
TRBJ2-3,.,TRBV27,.,CASSLKPSTDTQYF,TGTGCCAGCAGTTTAAAGCCTTCCACAGATACGCAGTATTTT
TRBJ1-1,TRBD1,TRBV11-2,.,CASSPDRGRGEAFF,TGTGCCAGCAGCCCGGACAGGGGGCGCGGTGAAGCTTTCTTT
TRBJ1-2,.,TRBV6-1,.,CASRKGGADGYTF,TGTGCCAGCAGAAAGGGGGGGGCGGATGGCTACACCTTC
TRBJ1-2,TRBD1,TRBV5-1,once,CASSLPGGIDGYTF,TGCGCCAGCAGCTTGCCAGGGGGGATCGATGGCTACACCTTC
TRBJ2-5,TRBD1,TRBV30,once,CAWHSGQGGETQYF,TGTGCCTGGCATTCAGGACAGGGCGGGGAGACCCAGTACTTC
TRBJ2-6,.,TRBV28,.,CASSYSGANVLTF,TGTGCCAGCAGTTATTCCGGGGCCAACGTCCTGACTTTC
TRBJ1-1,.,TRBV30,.,CAWSVASGVPNTEAFF,TGTGCCTGGAGTGTCGCTTCAGGGGTCCCGAACACTGAAGCTTTCTTT
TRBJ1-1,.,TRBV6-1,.,CASSGGTEAFF,TGTGCCAGCAGTGGCGGAACAGAGGCTTTCTTT
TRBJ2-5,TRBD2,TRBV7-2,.,CASSWRELGETQYF,TGTGCCAGCAGCTGGCGGGAGCTGGGGGAGACCCAGTACTTC
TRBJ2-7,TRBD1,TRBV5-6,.,CASKETGQPLYEQYF,TGTGCCAGCAAAGAGACGGGACAGCCACTCTACGAGCAGTACTTC